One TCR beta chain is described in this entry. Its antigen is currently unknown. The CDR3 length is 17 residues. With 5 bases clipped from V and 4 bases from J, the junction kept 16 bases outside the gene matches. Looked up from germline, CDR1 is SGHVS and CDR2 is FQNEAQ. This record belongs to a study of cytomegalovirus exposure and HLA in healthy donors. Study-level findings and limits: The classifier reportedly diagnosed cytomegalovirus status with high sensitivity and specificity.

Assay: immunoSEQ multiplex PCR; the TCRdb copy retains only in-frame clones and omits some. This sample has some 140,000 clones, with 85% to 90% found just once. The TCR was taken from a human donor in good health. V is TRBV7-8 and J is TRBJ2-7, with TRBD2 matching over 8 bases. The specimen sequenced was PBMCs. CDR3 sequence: CASSIRPPGSGSYEQYF. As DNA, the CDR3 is TGTGCCAGCAGCATACGCCCCCCCGGGAGCGGGAGTTACGAGCAGTACTTC.